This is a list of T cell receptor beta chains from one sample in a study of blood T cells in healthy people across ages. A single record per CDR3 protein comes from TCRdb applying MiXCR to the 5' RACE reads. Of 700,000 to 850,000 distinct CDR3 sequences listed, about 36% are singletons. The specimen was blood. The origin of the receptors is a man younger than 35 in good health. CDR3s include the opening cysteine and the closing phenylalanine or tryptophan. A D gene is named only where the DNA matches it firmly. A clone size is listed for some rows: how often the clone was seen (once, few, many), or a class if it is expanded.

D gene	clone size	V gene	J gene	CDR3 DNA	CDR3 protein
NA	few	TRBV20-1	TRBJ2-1	TGCAGTGCTAAAGGACGGAACAATGAGCAGTTCTTC	CSAKGRNNEQFF
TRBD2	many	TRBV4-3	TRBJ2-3	TGCGCCAGCAGCCTCAACGGGCGGGGGAGCACAGATACGCAGTATTTT	CASSLNGRGSTDTQYF
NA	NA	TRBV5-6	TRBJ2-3	TGTGCCAGCAGCCACTACAGGGAAGATACGCAGTATTTT	CASSHYREDTQYF
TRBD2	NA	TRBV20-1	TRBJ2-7	TGCAGTGCTCCCCTAGCGGGAGGGGACTACGAGCAGTACTTC	CSAPLAGGDYEQYF
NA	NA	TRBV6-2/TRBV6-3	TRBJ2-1	TGTGCCAGCAGTTCTCTTGGGACGGCTGGGGATGAGCAGTTCTTC	CASSSLGTAGDEQFF
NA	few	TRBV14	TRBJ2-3	TGTGCCAGCAGCGGCAACACAGATACGCAGTATTTT	CASSGNTDTQYF
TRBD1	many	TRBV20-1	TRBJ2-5	TGCAGTGCTAGTTACGGGACAGGGTACGAGACCCAGTACTTC	CSASYGTGYETQYF
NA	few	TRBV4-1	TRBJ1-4	TGCGCCAGCAGCCTGATACCGGGACGGGCTAATGAAAAACTGTTTTTT	CASSLIPGRANEKLFF
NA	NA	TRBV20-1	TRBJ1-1	TGCAGTGCTAGAGAGTCCAGGGCGACTGAAGCTTTCTTT	CSARESRATEAFF
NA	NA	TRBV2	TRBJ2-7	TGTGCCAGCAGTCGCACCCTCCAGGGCCGACAAGGCAATGAGCAGTACTTC	CASSRTLQGRQGNEQYF
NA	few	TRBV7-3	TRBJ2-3	TGTGCCAGCAGCTTAACCCAGGGAACGCAGTATTTT	CASSLTQGTQYF
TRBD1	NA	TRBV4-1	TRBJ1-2	TGCGCCAGCAGCCATGGGACAGGGGCGAGCCGTGGCTACACCTTC	CASSHGTGASRGYTF
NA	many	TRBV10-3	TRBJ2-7	TGTGCCATCAGTGAGTCGTCCGGGGGCCCCTACGAGCAGTACTTC	CAISESSGGPYEQYF
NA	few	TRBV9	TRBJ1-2	TGTGCCAGCAGCTCCCGGACCCGAAACTATGGCTACACCTTC	CASSSRTRNYGYTF
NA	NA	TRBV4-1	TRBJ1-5	TGCGCCAGCAGCCACCGGACAGAACAGCCCCAGCATTTT	CASSHRTEQPQHF
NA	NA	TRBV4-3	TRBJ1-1	TGCGCCAGCAGCCATGAGCTCCACCGACCGAACACTGAAGCTTTCTTT	CASSHELHRPNTEAFF
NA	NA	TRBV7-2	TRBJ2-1	TGTGCCAGCAGCCCAGGATCATCGGGTGAGCAGTTCTTC	CASSPGSSGEQFF
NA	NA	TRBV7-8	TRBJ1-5	TGTGCCAGCAGCTTAGCGGGGGGGGCGAGCAATCAGCCCCAGCATTTT	CASSLAGGASNQPQHF
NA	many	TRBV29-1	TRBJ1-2	TGCAGCGTTGGGGCGCGAGGACAAGGGTCCTATGGCTACACCTTC	CSVGARGQGSYGYTF
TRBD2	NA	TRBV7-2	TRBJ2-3	TGTGCCAGCAGCTTAAGTGGGGTTAGCGGGGTCACAGATACGCAGTATTTT	CASSLSGVSGVTDTQYF
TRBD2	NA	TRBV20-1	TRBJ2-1	TGCAGTGCTAGTTTCGCGGGGGGGTACAATGAGCAGTTCTTC	CSASFAGGYNEQFF
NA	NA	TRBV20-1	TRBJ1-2	TGCAGTGCTAGAGATCCTCCCGGAACCACCGGGGACTATGGCTACACCTTC	CSARDPPGTTGDYGYTF
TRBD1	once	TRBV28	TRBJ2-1	TGTGCCAGCTCCCCCGGGACAGCGCCGCGGAAGCAGTTCTTC	CASSPGTAPRKQFF
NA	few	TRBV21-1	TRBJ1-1	TGTGCCAGCCCTTACCGGACAGGGAAGAACACTGAAGCTTTCTTT	CASPYRTGKNTEAFF
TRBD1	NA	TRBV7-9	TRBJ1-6	TGTGCCAGCAGCTTATGGCGCAGGGGGGATAATTCACCCCTCCACTTT	CASSLWRRGDNSPLHF
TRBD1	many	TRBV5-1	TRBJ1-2	TGTGCCAGCAGTTTAGACAGGGACTATGGCTACACCTTC	CASSLDRDYGYTF
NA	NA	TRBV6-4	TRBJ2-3	TGTGCCAGCAGTCGTGACGCGGGCGGGGATACGCAGTATTTT	CASSRDAGGDTQYF
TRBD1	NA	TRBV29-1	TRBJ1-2	TGCAGCGTTTATTTCCCAGCAGGGGGCAACTATGGCTACACCTTC	CSVYFPAGGNYGYTF
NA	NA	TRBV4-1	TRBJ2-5	TGCGCCAGCAGCCAAGGTCTGGGGCTGGAGACCCAGTACTTC	CASSQGLGLETQYF
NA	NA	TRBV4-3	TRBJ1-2	TGCGCCAGCAGCCAAGATCACGGCAGCGCTAACTATGGCTACACCTTC	CASSQDHGSANYGYTF
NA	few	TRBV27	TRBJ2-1	TGTGCCAGCAGTCAAAGGGGAAGTGACCTTTACAATGAGCAGTTCTTC	CASSQRGSDLYNEQFF
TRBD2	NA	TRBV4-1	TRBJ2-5	TGCGCCAGCAGCCGAAGACTAGCGGGGGGCCCGTTCCAAGAGACCCAGTACTTC	CASSRRLAGGPFQETQYF
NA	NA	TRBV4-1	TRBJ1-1	TGCGCCAGCAGCCAAGTCAAAGCATGGGGCACTGAAGCTTTCTTT	CASSQVKAWGTEAFF
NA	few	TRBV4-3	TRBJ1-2	TGCGCCAGCAGCTCAGGGGCAGGGGTCTATGGCTACACCTTC	CASSSGAGVYGYTF
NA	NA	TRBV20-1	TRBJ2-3	TGCAGTGCTAGGACGGACTTATCTAGCACAGATACGCAGTATTTT	CSARTDLSSTDTQYF
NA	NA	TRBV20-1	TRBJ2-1	TGCAGTGCTAGAGATGGGGGGGGGCCTTCCTACAATGAGCAGTTCTTC	CSARDGGGPSYNEQFF
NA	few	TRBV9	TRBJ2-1	TGTGCCAGCAGCGTAGACGGGGACCCCTACAATGAGCAGTTCTTC	CASSVDGDPYNEQFF
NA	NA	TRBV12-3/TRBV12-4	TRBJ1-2	TGTGCCAGCAGTCCGACGGGGTCGGGCCTGGGGGGCTACACCTTC	CASSPTGSGLGGYTF
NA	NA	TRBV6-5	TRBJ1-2	TGTGCCAGCAGTTACTCGATGCGTAGCTATGGCTACACCTTC	CASSYSMRSYGYTF
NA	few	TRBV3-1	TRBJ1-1	TGTGCCAGCAGCCAAGATTTTAACAGGGAGAACACTGAAGCTTTCTTT	CASSQDFNRENTEAFF
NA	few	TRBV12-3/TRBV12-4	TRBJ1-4	TGTGCCAGCAGAGGGAAGGGTGAAAAACTGTTTTTT	CASRGKGEKLFF
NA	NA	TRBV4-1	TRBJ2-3	TGCGCCAGCAGCCAAGTTCTTTACCCTGTCAGGACAGATACGCAGTATTTT	CASSQVLYPVRTDTQYF
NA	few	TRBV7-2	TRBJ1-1	TGTGCCAGCAGCAACCGAGGGACGGACATGAACACTGAAGCTTTCTTT	CASSNRGTDMNTEAFF
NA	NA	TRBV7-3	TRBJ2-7	TGTGCCAGCAGCTTAATGGGTTCCTACCAGGGCAATGAGCAGTACTTC	CASSLMGSYQGNEQYF
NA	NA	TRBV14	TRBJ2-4	TGTGCCAGCAGCCAGGGGTTCCCCCACAATGAGCAGTACTTC	CASSQGFPHNEQYF
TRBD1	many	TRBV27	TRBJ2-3	TGTGCCAGCGCGGGACAGGGAACTCTCACAGATACGCAGTATTTT	CASAGQGTLTDTQYF
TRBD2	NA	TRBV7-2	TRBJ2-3	TGTGCCAGCAGCCCACAGCGGGGGGGCGGAGATACGCAGTATTTT	CASSPQRGGGDTQYF
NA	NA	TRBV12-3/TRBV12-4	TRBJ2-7	TGTGCCAGCAGTTTAGAAGGGGGTTGGTACGAGCAGTACTTC	CASSLEGGWYEQYF
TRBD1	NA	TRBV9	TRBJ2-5	TGTGCCAGCAGCGTAGCCCTGTCCGGGACAGAGGGATTAGAGACCCAGTACTTC	CASSVALSGTEGLETQYF
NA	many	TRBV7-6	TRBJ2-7	TGTGCCAGCAGTTTATCGGGGGACTACGAGCAGTACTTC	CASSLSGDYEQYF
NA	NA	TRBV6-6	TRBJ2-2	TGTGCCAGCAGTGACTCGAAGGAGCCCACCGGGGAGCTGTTTTTT	CASSDSKEPTGELFF